Each of the 16 T cell receptor beta chains below was sequenced from the same sample in a study of identical twins. TCRdb ran MiXCR on the 5' RACE reads and lists one entry per CDR3 protein. This table holds about 890,000 distinct CDR3 sequences, approximately 13% found once. This sample was shared with a second study, whose subject was yellow fever vaccine responses in identical twins.

The sequenced sample consisted of PBMCs. The receptor source for this set is a woman aged 18-29 years in good health.

This rearrangement joins TRBV20-1 to TRBJ2-5; weak D call: TRBD1 (5 bases). Trimming pared 3 bases from V and 3 bases from J, leaving 8 bases between. The germline gives CDR1 DFQATT, CDR2 SNEGSKA (reference sequence). This CDR3 has 12 amino acids. CDR3 protein: CSASSGKETQYF. CDR3 nucleotides: TGCAGTGCTAGCTCAGGGAAAGAGACCCAGTACTTC.

Of note for this clonotype: Germline and junction disagree at one end, which may indicate a read error. In DNA, the CDR3 is TGTGCCAGCAGTCCCGGGTTAGGCACTGAACCTTTCTTT. It encodes CASSPGLGTEPFF. This chain connects TRBV12-3 or TRBV12-4 to TRBJ1-1; no firm D call. This CDR3 region has 13 residues.

The chain recombines TRBV29-1 with TRBJ2-5, with D perhaps TRBD2 (5 bases). In germline, CDR1 is SQVTM, CDR2 ANQGSEA. There are 12 residues in the CDR3. The germline V and J ends were trimmed by 3 bases and 4 bases, with 9 bases remaining between them. CDR3 sequence (DNA): TGCAGCGTTGACGGGGTGGGAGAGACCCAGTACTTC. It codes for CSVDGVGETQYF. Using reference TRBV29-1 and TRBJ2-5 for the parts outside the CDR3, the full variable domain is SAVISQKPSRDICQRGTSLTIQCQVDSQVTMMFWYRQQPGQSLTLIATANQGSEATYESGFVIDKFPISRPNLTFSTLTVSNMSPEDSSIYLCSVDGVGETQYFGPGTRLLVL.

The rearrangement uses TRBV5-1 and TRBJ1-2, with a weak D call TRBD1 (5 bases). This CDR3 is built from 14 residues. CDR1 is SGHRS, CDR2 YFSETQ, per germline. V was clipped by 3 bases and J by 1 base, with 10 bases between them. This chain's CDR3 is CASSSREGNYGYTF. The DNA of the CDR3 is TGCGCCAGCAGCTCCAGGGAGGGTAACTATGGCTACACCTTC.

V gene TRBV12-3 or TRBV12-4 combines with J gene TRBJ1-2; no definite D call. V lost 5 bases, J lost 4 bases, and 11 bases lay in between. The CDR3 has 13 amino acids. The CDR3 DNA reads as TGTGCCAGCAGTGTTAAAGTTGCCTATGGCTACACCTTC. It is translated as CASSVKVAYGYTF.

The chain couples TRBV9 to TRBJ2-5, with 10 bases fitting TRBD2. CDR1 is SGDLS and CDR2 is YYNGEE in the germline V gene. The CDR3 totals 16 residues. V shed 0 bases and J 2 bases; nucleotides not matched to a gene: 4. The CDR3 DNA follows: TGTGCCAGCAGCGTAGCGACAGCGGGAGGGCAAGAGACCCAGTACTTC. This translates into CASSVATAGGQETQYF.

The chain recombines TRBV20-1 with TRBJ2-7, with 14 positions matching TRBD2. V gave up 5 bases and J gave up 4 bases; unmatched junction bases: 4. CDR1 and CDR2 (germline): DFQATT, SNEGSKA (reference sequence). This CDR3 comprises 14 residues. The CDR3 DNA reads as TGCAGTGCTTCGACTAGCGGGGGGGTATACGAGCAGTACGTC. Protein: CSASTSGGVYEQYV.

The chain couples TRBV28 to TRBJ2-2, with D unresolved. Germline CDR1 MDHEN, CDR2 SYDVKM. Trimming took 8 bases from V and 0 from J, leaving 10 bases between them. The CDR3 contains 14 residues. The CDR3 sequence is CASEPAPNTGELFF. The CDR3 DNA reads as TGTGCCAGCGAGCCAGCCCCGAACACCGGGGAGCTGTTTTTT.

This clonotype was picked up a small number of times. This chain connects TRBV20-1 to TRBJ2-7; D may be TRBD1 (6 bases). V was cut by 3 bases and J by 7 bases, with 25 bases left in between. This CDR3 comprises 16 residues. Germline-derived CDR1 and CDR2 are DFQATT and SNEGSKA (reference sequence). CDR3 region: CSASRYRESLKWEQYV. CDR3 in DNA: TGCAGTGCTAGCCGATACAGGGAGAGTCTGAAGTGGGAGCAGTACGTC.

V usage is TRBV27 and J usage is TRBJ2-1, with D perhaps matching TRBD1 (6 bases). Per germline, CDR1 MNHEY and CDR2 SMNVEV (reference sequence). Trimming cost V 4 bases and J 8 bases, with 24 bases left between them. The CDR3 sequence is 17 residues long. The CDR3 here is CASSSLKTGYSADEQFF. The CDR3 DNA reads TGTGCCAGCAGTTCGTTAAAAACAGGGTACTCGGCGGATGAGCAGTTCTTC.

This clonotype has a count of ten or more. The chain couples TRBV20-1 to TRBJ1-1, with D perhaps matching TRBD1 (5 bases). This CDR3 has 13 amino acids. CDR1 and CDR2 (germline): DFQATT, SNEGSKA (reference sequence). CDR3 sequence reads: CTGAGGTTTEAFF. Here the CDR3 DNA reads TGCACCGGGGCAGGAGGAACGACCACTGAAGCTTTCTTT.

This clonotype was detected many times. This sequence joins TRBV5-6 and TRBJ2-5; no definite D call. Trimming removed 5 bases from V and 5 bases from J, with 7 bases in between. The CDR3 is made up of 11 amino acids. Germline V gene data show CDR1 as SGHDT and CDR2 as YYEEEE. CDR3 sequence (DNA): TGTGCCAGCAGTACCGCGGAGACCCAGTACTTC. It codes for CASSTAETQYF.

This chain uses TRBV28 with TRBJ1-2, with D perhaps matching TRBD1 (5 bases). The V gene lost 5 bases and the J gene lost 5 bases, with 12 bases spanning the gap. CDR1 is MDHEN and CDR2 is SYDVKM in the germline V gene. The CDR3 length is 13 residues. The CDR3 DNA reads as TGTGCCAGCAGTGAACAGGATACTTATGGCTACACCTTC. This codes for CASSEQDTYGYTF.

The chain employs TRBV28 and TRBJ1-5, with 7 bases lining up with TRBD1. Germline CDR1 reads MDHEN; CDR2 reads SYDVKM. CDR3 length: 17 amino acids. V shed 6 bases and J 2 bases; nucleotides not matched to a gene: 13. DNA of the CDR3: TGTGCCAGCAGCCCGGCGGGCGCTCAGGGGGGCAATCAGCCCCAGCATTTT. Protein sequence: CASSPAGAQGGNQPQHF.

This clonotype has a handful of counts. The genes are TRBV28 and TRBJ2-7, with unresolved D. CDR1 is MDHEN, CDR2 SYDVKM, per germline. CDR3 length: 14 residues. V lost 2 bases and J 5 bases, leaving 13 bases between the germline ends. The CDR3 sequence: CASSLGKFGDEQYF. CDR3 DNA sequence: TGTGCCAGCAGTTTAGGTAAATTCGGCGACGAGCAGTACTTC.

The chain is built from TRBV7-2 and TRBJ2-1, with 8 bases aligning to TRBD2. Germline V gene data show CDR1 as SGHTA and CDR2 as FQGNSA. The CDR3 loop spans 16 amino acids. V lost 4 bases to trimming and J lost 5 bases; unmatched junction nucleotides: 10. The CDR3 DNA reads as TGTGCCAGCAGCTGGCGGGTAGCGGGGTACGACAATGAGCAGTTCTTC. It codes for CASSWRVAGYDNEQFF.